This is a list of T cell receptor beta chains from one sample in a study of T cells in Graves' hyperthyroidism and ophthalmopathy. TCRdb recomputed calls from the multiplex PCR reads with MiXCR, one row per CDR3 protein. In the table there are hundreds of thousands of distinct CDR3 sequences, under 15% of which are singletons. The sequencing sample was made of blood. The receptors come from a woman aged 25-40 years with Graves' hyperthyroidism. Both conserved end residues are part of each CDR3. Fields, in order: D gene, J gene, clone size, V gene, CDR3 protein, CDR3 DNA. The D gene is left open where the match is weak. Rows may omit the clone size; those that give it use once, few, many or a size class.

D gene: TRBD1; J gene: TRBJ2-7; clone size: .; V gene: TRBV19; CDR3 protein: CASSRDRDRDEQYF; CDR3 DNA: TGTGCCAGTAGTAGGGACAGGGATAGGGACGAGCAGTACTTC
D gene: .; J gene: TRBJ1-4; clone size: many; V gene: TRBV12-3/TRBV12-4; CDR3 protein: CASTTEWNEKLFF; CDR3 DNA: TGTGCCAGCACGACAGAGTGGAATGAAAAACTGTTTTTT
D gene: .; J gene: TRBJ2-1; clone size: few; V gene: TRBV20-1; CDR3 protein: CSGGGPTIEEQFF; CDR3 DNA: TGCAGTGGGGGGGGCCCCACAATTGAGGAGCAGTTCTTC
D gene: .; J gene: TRBJ2-5; clone size: many; V gene: TRBV28; CDR3 protein: CASRSSGRKQETQYF; CDR3 DNA: TGTGCCAGCAGATCATCAGGGCGGAAACAAGAGACCCAGTACTTC
D gene: .; J gene: TRBJ1-3; clone size: .; V gene: TRBV5-1; CDR3 protein: CASSLGASGNTIYF; CDR3 DNA: TGCGCCAGCAGCTTGGGCGCCTCTGGAAACACCATATATTTT
D gene: .; J gene: TRBJ2-4; clone size: few; V gene: TRBV30; CDR3 protein: CAWSGGHSAKNIQYF; CDR3 DNA: TGTGCCTGGAGTGGGGGACATTCGGCCAAAAACATTCAGTACTTC
D gene: .; J gene: TRBJ1-6; clone size: few; V gene: TRBV30; CDR3 protein: CAGNRQSSYNSPLHF; CDR3 DNA: TGTGCCGGAAACAGACAGAGCTCCTATAATTCACCCCTCCACTTT
D gene: .; J gene: TRBJ2-7; clone size: .; V gene: TRBV29-1; CDR3 protein: CSVTVQSAYEQYF; CDR3 DNA: TGCAGCGTTACAGTTCAAAGTGCCTACGAGCAGTACTTC
D gene: .; J gene: TRBJ1-2; clone size: few; V gene: TRBV6-2/TRBV6-3; CDR3 protein: CASSYGIEDGYTF; CDR3 DNA: TGTGCCAGCAGTTATGGTATCGAAGATGGCTACACCTTC
D gene: .; J gene: TRBJ2-1; clone size: .; V gene: TRBV9; CDR3 protein: CASSAGIEQFF; CDR3 DNA: TGTGCCAGCAGCGCAGGGATTGAGCAGTTCTTC
D gene: .; J gene: TRBJ2-6; clone size: few; V gene: TRBV9; CDR3 protein: CASSTPQDQTRANVLTF; CDR3 DNA: TGTGCCAGCAGCACCCCACAGGACCAGACTCGGGCCAACGTCCTGACTTTC
D gene: .; J gene: TRBJ1-1; clone size: many; V gene: TRBV20-1; CDR3 protein: CSARRGNSNTEAFF; CDR3 DNA: TGCAGTGCCAGGCGAGGGAATTCGAACACTGAAGCTTTCTTT
D gene: TRBD2; J gene: TRBJ2-1; clone size: many; V gene: TRBV11-1; CDR3 protein: CASSLGTSGIYEQFF; CDR3 DNA: TGTGCCAGCAGCTTAGGGACTAGCGGGATATATGAGCAGTTCTTC
D gene: TRBD1; J gene: TRBJ2-7; clone size: many; V gene: TRBV15; CDR3 protein: CATSRDRQGAYEQYF; CDR3 DNA: TGTGCCACCAGCAGAGATAGACAGGGAGCCTACGAGCAGTACTTC
D gene: TRBD2; J gene: TRBJ2-7; clone size: .; V gene: TRBV28; CDR3 protein: CASSPREELYEQYF; CDR3 DNA: TGTGCCAGCAGTCCGCGGGAGGAACTCTACGAGCAGTACTTC
D gene: .; J gene: TRBJ2-7; clone size: many; V gene: TRBV7-2; CDR3 protein: CASSLWSDSYEQYF; CDR3 DNA: TGTGCCAGCAGCTTGTGGTCGGACTCCTACGAGCAGTACTTC
D gene: .; J gene: TRBJ1-3; clone size: few; V gene: TRBV27; CDR3 protein: CASSVPQLDGNTIYF; CDR3 DNA: TGTGCCAGCAGCGTACCCCAGCTCGATGGAAACACCATATATTTT
D gene: .; J gene: TRBJ1-1; clone size: many; V gene: TRBV29-1; CDR3 protein: CSVEGPSRGTEAFF; CDR3 DNA: TGCAGCGTTGAAGGCCCAAGCAGGGGCACTGAAGCTTTCTTT
D gene: .; J gene: TRBJ2-3; clone size: few; V gene: TRBV24-1; CDR3 protein: CATSDWGTGSASTDTQYF; CDR3 DNA: TGTGCCACCAGTGACTGGGGTACAGGGAGTGCGAGCACAGATACGCAGTATTTT
D gene: TRBD1; J gene: TRBJ1-1; clone size: many; V gene: TRBV18; CDR3 protein: CASSPGDSPNTEAFF; CDR3 DNA: TGTGCCAGCTCACCAGGGGACAGCCCGAACACTGAAGCTTTCTTT
D gene: .; J gene: TRBJ2-3; clone size: many; V gene: TRBV11-2; CDR3 protein: CASSRPLEGIDTQYF; CDR3 DNA: TGTGCCAGCAGCCGACCCCTAGAGGGAATAGATACGCAGTATTTT
D gene: .; J gene: TRBJ2-2; clone size: few; V gene: TRBV11-3; CDR3 protein: CASSLAGGRNTGELFF; CDR3 DNA: TGTGCCAGCAGCTTAGCAGGCGGGCGGAACACCGGGGAGCTGTTTTTT
D gene: TRBD1; J gene: TRBJ1-2; clone size: few; V gene: TRBV10-2; CDR3 protein: CASSESIPGTVNGYTF; CDR3 DNA: TGCGCCAGCAGTGAGTCGATCCCCGGGACAGTCAATGGCTACACCTTC